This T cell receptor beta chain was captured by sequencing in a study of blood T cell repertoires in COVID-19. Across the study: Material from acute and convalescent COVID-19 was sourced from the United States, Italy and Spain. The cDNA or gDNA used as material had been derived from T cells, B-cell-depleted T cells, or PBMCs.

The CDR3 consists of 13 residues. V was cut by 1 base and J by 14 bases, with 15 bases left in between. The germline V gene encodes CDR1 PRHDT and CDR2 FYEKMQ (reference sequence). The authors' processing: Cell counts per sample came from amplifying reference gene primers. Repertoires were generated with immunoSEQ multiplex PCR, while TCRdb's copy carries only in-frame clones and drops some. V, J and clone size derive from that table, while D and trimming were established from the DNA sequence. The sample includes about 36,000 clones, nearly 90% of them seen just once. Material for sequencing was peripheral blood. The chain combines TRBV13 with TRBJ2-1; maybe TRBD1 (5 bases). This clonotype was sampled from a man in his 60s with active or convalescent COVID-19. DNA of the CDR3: TGTGCCAGCAGCTTAGAAAGGTCAGGGCTGGAGTTCTTC. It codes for CASSLERSGLEFF.